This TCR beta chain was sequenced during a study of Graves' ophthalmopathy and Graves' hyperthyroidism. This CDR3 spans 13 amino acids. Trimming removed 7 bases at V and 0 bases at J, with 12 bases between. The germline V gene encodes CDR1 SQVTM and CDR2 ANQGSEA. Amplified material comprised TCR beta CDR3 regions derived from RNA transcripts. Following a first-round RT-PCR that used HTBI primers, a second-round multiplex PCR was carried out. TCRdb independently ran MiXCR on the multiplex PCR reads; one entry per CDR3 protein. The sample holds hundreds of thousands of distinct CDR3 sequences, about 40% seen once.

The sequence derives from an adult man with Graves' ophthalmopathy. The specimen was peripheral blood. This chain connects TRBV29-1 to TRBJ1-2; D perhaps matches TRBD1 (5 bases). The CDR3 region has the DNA TGCAGCGGTGAGGGAGGGGCTAACTATGGCTACACCTTC. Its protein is CSGEGGANYGYTF.